One and the same sample provided the 30 T cell receptor beta chains below, sequenced in a study of T cells in Graves' hyperthyroidism and ophthalmopathy. Amplified TCR beta CDR3 regions came from RNA transcripts. HTBI primers were the set used in a first-round RT-PCR of the TCR CDR3. MiXCR, applied by TCRdb to the multiplex PCR reads, yields one record per CDR3 protein. The sample has about 560,000 distinct CDR3 sequences; roughly a sixth are singletons. Sequencing was performed on blood. The receptors come from a woman under 30 with Graves' hyperthyroidism.

Many counts were recorded for this clonotype. The gene calls are TRBV7-2 and TRBJ2-7; tentatively, D is TRBD2 (6 bases). The ends were cut back, 3 bases at V and 2 bases at J, with 17 bases in the middle. The CDR3 covers 16 residues. CDR1 is SGHTA and CDR2 is FQGNSA in the germline V gene. Here the CDR3 reads CASSLWNGRMPYEQYF. The DNA of the CDR3 is TGTGCCAGCAGCTTGTGGAACGGGAGAATGCCCTACGAGCAGTACTTC.

Many counts were recorded for this clonotype. The J gene is TRBJ2-3, the V gene TRBV7-2; unclear D gene. The CDR3 spans 14 residues. Germline lookup yields CDR1 SGHTA and CDR2 FQGNSA. Trimming stripped 5 bases from V and 6 bases from J, with 15 bases between. In DNA, the CDR3 is TGTGCCAGCAGCCTAGGTTCGCGGATGGATACGCAGTATTTT. Protein product: CASSLGSRMDTQYF.

This clonotype was observed a few times. The chain joins TRBV11-2 to TRBJ2-2, with D possibly being TRBD1 or TRBD2 (5 bases each). The V and J ends lost 5 bases and 4 bases respectively, with 17 bases between them. CDR3 length: 16 amino acids. Germline V gene lookup returns CDR1 SGHAT and CDR2 FQNNGV. The CDR3 spells CASSRTRGHTTGELFF. CDR3 bases: TGTGCCAGCAGCCGAACCCGGGGCCATACCACCGGGGAGCTGTTTTTT.

There are many counts of this clonotype. The chain has TRBV28 and TRBJ1-4; a weak D match, TRBD1 (6 bases). V was pared by 1 base and J by 7 bases, with 10 bases between. Germline V gene sequence: CDR1 MDHEN, CDR2 SYDVKM. The CDR3 extends over 14 amino acids. In DNA, the CDR3 is TGTGCCAGCAGTTTATTGGGGGGCGGTGAAAAACTGTTTTTT. Translating it yields CASSLLGGGEKLFF.

The CDR3 DNA reads TGTGCCACTCGGTCCTCTGGAAACACCATATATTTT. Translation: CATRSSGNTIYF. The gene calls are TRBV2 and TRBJ1-3; D is unresolved. CDR3 size: 12 residues. V lost 10 bases to trimming and J lost 0 bases, with 7 bases between them. Germline loops: CDR1 SNHLY, CDR2 FYNNEI.

This clonotype was found many times. This CDR3 reads CASSSGGGPQGNTEAFF. The CDR3 DNA is TGTGCCAGCAGCTCGGGGGGGGGACCCCAAGGGAACACTGAAGCTTTCTTT. The chain is built from TRBV11-2 and TRBJ1-1, with TRBD1 as a possible D gene (5 bases). V lost 4 bases and J 1 base, leaving 19 bases between the germline ends. CDR1 and CDR2 (germline): SGHAT, FQNNGV. This CDR3 has 17 amino acids.

V is TRBV5-1 and J is TRBJ2-2, with D tentatively TRBD2 (6 bases). Trimming left V 4 bases short and J 6 bases short, with 19 bases between. The germline gives CDR1 SGHRS, CDR2 YFSETQ. The CDR3 has 16 residues. The CDR3 nucleotides read TGCGCCAGCAGCCCTTATGCGGGAACGCTTGCCGGGGAGCTGTTTTTT. This gives the protein CASSPYAGTLAGELFF.

The chain combines TRBV27 with TRBJ2-7; 9 bases fit TRBD1. This CDR3 has 16 residues. V gave up 7 bases and J gave up 6 bases; unmatched junction bases: 16. Germline V gene lookup returns CDR1 MNHEY and CDR2 SMNVEV (reference sequence). CDR3 DNA sequence: TGTGCCAGCACTCCCGTGGGGGTGACAGGGGGATTCGAGCAGTACTTC. Its protein product is CASTPVGVTGGFEQYF.

This clonotype has more than one count but fewer than ten. CDR3 amino acids: CASSPHGADGYTF. CDR3 nucleotides: TGTGCCAGCAGCCCCCACGGGGCTGATGGCTACACCTTC. The chain combines TRBV13 with TRBJ1-2, with D perhaps TRBD1 (5 bases). Germline V gene lookup returns CDR1 PRHDT and CDR2 FYEKMQ (reference sequence). Trimming cost V 5 bases and J 6 bases, with 13 bases left between them. This CDR3 has 13 amino acids.

This clonotype was found many times. This chain links TRBV5-1 with TRBJ2-1; TRBD1 matches at 9 bases. Looked up from germline, CDR1 is SGHRS and CDR2 is YFSETQ. V gave up 4 bases and J gave up 6 bases; unmatched junction bases: 8. The CDR3 covers 15 residues. CDR3 amino acids: CASSPTMDRGNEQFF. The DNA for the CDR3 is TGCGCCAGCAGCCCGACGATGGACAGGGGCAATGAGCAGTTCTTC.

This clonotype was seen more than once but under ten times. The chain has TRBV6-4 and TRBJ2-3; 12 nucleotides align to TRBD2. This CDR3 spans 16 amino acids. The V segment lost 5 bases and the J segment 5 bases; nucleotides outside the gene matches: 8. Looked up from germline, CDR1 is MRHNA and CDR2 is SNTAGT. The CDR3 nucleotides are TGTGCCAGCAGTCCCCTAGCGGGGGGGGATGTAGATACGCAGTATTTT. This encodes CASSPLAGGDVDTQYF.

This clonotype showed up many times. V and J are TRBV20-1 and TRBJ2-7; 8 nucleotides match TRBD2. CDR3 size: 12 residues. V shed 5 bases, J shed 1 base, and the junction held 1 base outside the gene matches. The V gene's germline CDR1 is DFQATT and CDR2 SNEGSKA (reference sequence). In nucleotides, the CDR3 is TGCAGTGCTGAGCGGGGGTCCTACGAGCAGTACTTC. Its translation: CSAERGSYEQYF.

There are a few counts of this clonotype. V gene TRBV19 combines with J gene TRBJ1-2; TRBD1 matches 7 bases. Looked up from germline, CDR1 is LNHDA and CDR2 is SQIVND (reference sequence). There are 15 residues in the CDR3. Germline trimming cut 5 bases from V and 1 base from J; bases unmatched to any gene: 7. CDR3 DNA sequence: TGTGCCAGTAGTGACGGACAGGCCTTTAACTATGGCTACACCTTC. Translating gives CASSDGQAFNYGYTF.

This clonotype was counted at least ten times. The chain uses TRBV6-2 or TRBV6-3 and TRBJ2-1, with D unresolved. This CDR3 is 13 amino acids long. In germline, CDR1 is MNHEY, CDR2 SVGEGT. V shed 2 bases and J shed 10 bases, with 12 bases lying between them. The CDR3 DNA reads TGTGCCAGCAGTTACGCCGCATCAATAGAGCAGTTCTTC. Its protein product is CASSYAASIEQFF.

This clonotype was recorded many times. J is TRBJ2-5 and V is TRBV7-2, with 10 bases aligning to TRBD1. V trimming: 4 bases; J trimming: 5 bases; junction bases outside the gene matches: 7. The CDR3 contains 15 residues. Germline V lookup: CDR1 SGHTA, CDR2 FQGNSA. CDR3 nucleotides: TGTGCCAGCAGCTCTTTGGACAGGGGGGGCGAGACCCAGTACTTC. Its translation is CASSSLDRGGETQYF.

This clonotype was detected only a few times. One end of the junction varies from germline; a read error may be responsible. This chain uses TRBV6-2 or TRBV6-3 with TRBJ2-1; 11 positions agree with TRBD2. Per germline, CDR1 MNHEY and CDR2 SVGEGT. The CDR3 covers 16 residues. CDR3: CASRPLAGVSYNEQSF. The CDR3 DNA sequence: TGTGCCAGCAGACCACTAGCGGGAGTCTCCTACAATGAGCAGTCCTTC.

V is TRBV24-1 and J is TRBJ2-5, with TRBD2 matching 15 bases. The CDR3 contains 18 residues. The J segment lost 7 bases and the V segment lost 4 bases, leaving 12 bases of the junction unmatched. The V gene's germline CDR1 is KGHDR and CDR2 SFDVKD. CDR3 in amino acids: CATSDPGTSGGPVGTQYF. The CDR3 DNA is TGTGCCACCAGTGACCCAGGGACTAGCGGGGGGCCAGTTGGGACCCAGTACTTC.

A few counts support this clonotype. The rearrangement uses TRBV20-1 and TRBJ1-2, with unresolved D. Trimming shortened V by 3 bases and J by 2 bases, and 10 bases separated the two germline ends. The V gene's germline CDR1 is DFQATT and CDR2 SNEGSKA (reference sequence). The CDR3 has 13 residues. This chain's CDR3 is CSASNEGNYGYTF. CDR3 in DNA: TGCAGTGCTAGTAACGAGGGAAACTATGGCTACACCTTC.

J is TRBJ1-5 and V is TRBV7-2, with 8 bases that match TRBD1. There are 14 residues in the CDR3. Germline loops: CDR1 SGHTA, CDR2 FQGNSA. V was clipped by 6 bases and J by 2 bases; unmatched bases: 3. CDR3 sequence reads: CASSQTGGNQPQHF. CDR3 coding DNA: TGTGCCAGCAGTCAGACAGGGGGCAATCAGCCCCAGCATTTT.

This chain connects TRBV19 to TRBJ1-6; D is unresolved. This CDR3 has 15 amino acids. Germline V gene sequence: CDR1 LNHDA, CDR2 SQIVND (reference sequence). V lost 5 bases, J lost 2 bases, and 10 bases lay in between. The CDR3 DNA follows: TGTGCCAGTAGTCCGCCGGGGACCTATAATTCACCCCTCCACTTT. It yields the protein CASSPPGTYNSPLHF.

This clonotype was seen many times. The J gene is TRBJ1-5, the V gene TRBV27; 8 bases agree with TRBD1. Trimming took 5 bases from V and 3 from J; bases not matched to a gene: 9. The germline V gene has CDR1 MNHEY and CDR2 SMNVEV (reference sequence). The CDR3 contains 16 residues. This CDR3 reads CASSRFLDRDNQPQHF. The CDR3 coding sequence is TGTGCCAGCAGTCGATTTCTGGACAGGGACAATCAGCCCCAGCATTTT.

A remark on this clonotype: A single base separates this from a much larger clone, so it may be a read error. This chain joins TRBV7-2 and TRBJ2-5, with TRBD1 identical over 8 bases. Unmatched junction bases numbered 12, after V lost 6 bases and J lost 9 bases. This CDR3 has 14 residues. Germline CDR1 and CDR2: SGHTA and FQGNSA. The CDR3 DNA reads as TGTGCCAGCAGACCCGGACAGGGTGAGGAGGCCCAGTACTTC. The encoded protein is CASRPGQGEEAQYF.

The chain uses TRBV10-3 and TRBJ1-1; D gene unclear. Germline loops: CDR1 ENHRY, CDR2 SYGVKD. Trimming took 5 bases from V and 0 from J, leaving 4 bases between them. This CDR3 is 12 amino acids long. The CDR3 DNA reads as TGTGCCATCAGTTCCATGAACACTGAAGCTTTCTTT. It is translated as CAISSMNTEAFF.

This clonotype showed up many times. The chain has TRBV29-1 and TRBJ2-3, with D perhaps matching TRBD2 (5 bases). In germline, CDR1 is SQVTM, CDR2 ANQGSEA. CDR3 length equals 14 residues. The germline V and J ends were trimmed by 4 bases and 0 bases, with 11 bases remaining between them. This CDR3 reads CSVARTSSTDTQYF. CDR3 in DNA: TGCAGCGTTGCGCGGACTTCTAGCACAGATACGCAGTATTTT.

CDR3 region: CASSLFGTGTLYEQYF. The CDR3 region has the DNA TGTGCCAGCAGTTTATTCGGGACAGGGACACTCTACGAGCAGTACTTC. The rearrangement links TRBV28 to TRBJ2-7; 9 positions match TRBD1. After removal of 1 base from V and 3 bases from J, the junction contained 7 bases not matched to a gene. CDR1 MDHEN and CDR2 SYDVKM come from the germline V gene. This CDR3 has 16 residues.

The chain recombines TRBV6-1 with TRBJ2-3; 7 bases match TRBD1. CDR1 and CDR2 from the germline V gene are MNHNS and SASEGT. CDR3 size: 15 residues. Trimming at V came to 5 bases and at J to 4 bases, leaving 9 bases not matched to a gene. The CDR3 sequence is CASSYSETGADTQYF. CDR3 sequence (DNA): TGTGCCAGCAGTTATTCCGAAACAGGGGCAGATACGCAGTATTTT.

The chain has TRBV10-3 and TRBJ2-5, with D possibly called TRBD1 or TRBD2 (5 bases each). The CDR3 is 14 amino acids. The germline V gene encodes CDR1 ENHRY and CDR2 SYGVKD. V lost 6 bases, J lost 4 bases, and 15 bases lay in between. For the CDR3, the DNA is TGTGCCATCAGCGGGGACCGTTCAGGAGAGACCCAGTACTTC. Translated: CAISGDRSGETQYF.

This chain uses TRBV6-1 with TRBJ2-7, with 7 bases aligning to TRBD1. This CDR3 has 11 amino acids. V shed 9 bases, J shed 2 bases, and the junction held 1 base outside the gene matches. Germline V CDR1 and CDR2: MNHNS, SASEGT. The CDR3, as DNA: TGTGCCAGTACAGGGGCCTACGAGCAGTACTTC. Residues: CASTGAYEQYF.

There are many counts of this clonotype. The chain recombines TRBV28 with TRBJ2-7; TRBD2 might be the D (5 bases). Per germline, CDR1 MDHEN and CDR2 SYDVKM. This CDR3 is 15 amino acids long. Trimming took off 6 bases at V and 0 bases at J, with 15 bases between the two ends. CDR3 sequence: CASRVLGPTSYEQYF. CDR3 coding DNA: TGTGCCAGCAGAGTACTAGGACCCACCTCCTACGAGCAGTACTTC. Full variable domain (outside the CDR3, taken from reference TRBV28 and TRBJ2-7): DVKVTQSSRYLVKRTGEKVFLECVQDMDHENMFWYRQDPGLGLRLIYFSYDVKMKEKGDIPEGYSVSREKKERFSLILESASTNQTSMYLCASRVLGPTSYEQYFGPGTRLTVT.

This clonotype came up many times. The V and J genes are TRBV2 and TRBJ2-2; D unresolved. CDR1 and CDR2 (germline): SNHLY, FYNNEI. There are 15 residues in the CDR3. V lost 6 bases and J 0 bases, leaving 11 bases between the germline ends. CDR3 in amino acids: CASREDRPNTGELFF. CDR3 DNA: TGTGCCAGCAGAGAGGACCGCCCGAACACCGGGGAGCTGTTTTTT.